Given below is one T cell receptor beta chain in context. The sample comes from a study of post-analysis software for immune sequencing data. Researchers reported that TCR beta cDNA libraries carried unique molecular identifiers. Via MiXCR, TCRdb re-called the PCR reads, giving one row per CDR3 protein. The sample shows under 900,000 distinct CDR3 sequences, around 53% of them seen only once. This receptor was identified in a girl aged 5-17 years with multiple sclerosis. Sample: blood.

CDR3 in amino acids: CSTGRLNTEAFF. The DNA for the CDR3 is TGCAGCACGGGACGGTTGAACACTGAAGCTTTCTTT. The chain combines TRBV20-1 with TRBJ1-1; possible D gene TRBD1, 5 bases. From germline, CDR1 is DFQATT and CDR2 SNEGSKA (reference sequence). The CDR3 is 12 amino acids.